The 8 T cell receptor beta chains below come from one sample, sequenced in a study of CXCR3-negative and CXCR3-positive naive CD8 T cells. The libraries of TRB cDNA were constructed through 5' RACE using UMI labels. One entry per CDR3 protein, without DNA, is what TCRdb gives after re-calling the 5' RACE reads. Here the sample table reports thousands of distinct CDR3 sequences. Antigen specificity for these receptors is unknown. Study-wide findings and caveats: In CXCR3-positive naive cells, the TRB CDR3s were more hydrophobic than in CXCR3-negative naive cells.

Material for sequencing was naive CXCR3+ CD8+ T cells from blood. Indicated subset: CD45RO-CCR7+CD27+CD95- naive CD8+ T cells expressing CXCR3 (TNR3+). These receptor sequences come from a human donor in good health. Some clones in this sample may be carry-over from other donors' samples.

This clonotype ranks as medium-sized (0.01 to 0.1%) in terms of frequency. The chain joins TRBV12-3 or TRBV12-4 to TRBJ2-7. This CDR3 comprises 12 residues. The CDR3 region is CASSWVGYEQYF.

This clonotype shows up as medium-sized (0.01 to 0.1%) by frequency. V gene TRBV5-1 combines with J gene TRBJ2-3; TCRdb returns TRBD1, unconfirmable since there is no DNA. CDR1 and CDR2 from the germline V gene are SGHRS and YFSETQ. CDR3 size: 13 residues. CDR3 sequence reads: CASRPGTTDTQYF.

This clonotype is classed as medium-sized by frequency. The chain has TRBV12-3 or TRBV12-4 and TRBJ2-1; TCRdb gives TRBD2 as the D gene, but with no DNA this cannot be confirmed. The CDR3 runs 17 residues. This chain's CDR3 is CASTPRLAGDGYGEQFF.

Here the CDR3 reads CDSSDRGVAGFSYNEQFF. This rearrangement joins TRBV21-1 to TRBJ2-1; TCRdb names TRBD2, which stays unverified in the absence of DNA. TRBV21-1 is a documented pseudogene. The CDR3 totals 18 residues.

The rearrangement uses TRBV6-2 or TRBV6-3 and TRBJ2-4; TCRdb names TRBD1, which stays unverified in the absence of DNA. Germline CDR1 MNHEY, CDR2 SVGEGT. The CDR3 totals 15 residues. This chain's CDR3 is CASNVGTTSKNIQYF.

Frequency places this clonotype as medium-sized. The rearrangement links TRBV27 to TRBJ1-1; TCRdb lists TRBD1, though no DNA is available to test this call. The CDR3 runs to 13 residues. The germline V gene encodes CDR1 MNHEY and CDR2 SMNVEV (reference sequence). The CDR3 protein is CASAGHPNTEAFF.

This clonotype registers medium-sized by frequency. J is TRBJ1-1 and V is TRBV29-1; TCRdb gives TRBD1 as the D gene, but with no DNA this cannot be confirmed. Germline V lookup: CDR1 SQVTM, CDR2 ANQGSEA. The CDR3 has 13 amino acids. This CDR3 is CSVGALELAEAFF.

This chain links TRBV29-1 with TRBJ2-1; there is no DNA to check the TCRdb D call of TRBD2. The CDR3 has 13 residues. The germline gives CDR1 SQVTM, CDR2 ANQGSEA. CDR3 region: CSALWTRTNEQFF.